The 24 T cell receptor beta chains presented below share a single source sample, sequenced in a study of cytomegalovirus exposure and HLA in healthy donors. Primers included in the PCR were 60 Vbeta and 13 Jbeta primers. Sequencing used immunoSEQ multiplex PCR; TCRdb keeps in-frame clones, though not all of them. The sample lists 120,000 or so clones; over 60% were seen once. The sequencing sample was made of PBMCs. The origin of the receptors is a woman between 25 and 40 years old in good health and CMV-seronegative.

The table lists this clone with a count of one. The rearrangement joins TRBV30 to TRBJ1-1; 7 bases agree with TRBD1. The V segment lost 2 bases and the J segment 7 bases; nucleotides outside the gene matches: 4. The CDR3 has 12 amino acids. The V gene's germline CDR1 is GTSNPN and CDR2 SVGIG (reference sequence). CDR3 region: CAWSHGTVEAFF. CDR3 nucleotides: TGTGCCTGGAGTCACGGGACAGTTGAAGCTTTCTTT.

The chain has TRBV9 and TRBJ2-1; 10 positions agree with TRBD2. V was clipped by 0 bases and J by 4 bases; unmatched bases: 1. This CDR3 is 15 amino acids long. The germline V gene has CDR1 SGDLS and CDR2 YYNGEE. The DNA for the CDR3 is TGTGCCAGCAGCGTAGGAGCGGGAGGGTACAATGAGCAGTTCTTC. It codes for CASSVGAGGYNEQFF. Supplemented by reference TRBV9 and TRBJ2-1, the full variable domain reads DSGVTQTPKHLITATGQRVTLRCSPRSGDLSVYWYQQSLDQGLQFLIQYYNGEERAKGNILERFSAQQFPDLHSELNLSSLELGDSALYFCASSVGAGGYNEQFFGPGTRLTVL.

The rearrangement uses TRBV7-2 and TRBJ1-2; 9 bases line up with TRBD1. CDR1 is SGHTA, CDR2 FQGNSA, per germline. The ends lost 1 base at V and 8 bases at J; junction bases unmatched: 5. The CDR3 is 14 residues long. CDR3 amino acids: CASSLEGQGGGYTF. For the CDR3, the DNA is TGTGCCAGCAGCTTAGAGGGACAGGGAGGAGGCTACACCTTC.

Here the CDR3 DNA reads TGTGCCAGCAGTTACTCGATGGACAGGGAGAATGGCTACACCTTC. Encoded protein: CASSYSMDRENGYTF. This chain links TRBV6-5 with TRBJ1-2; TRBD1 agrees at 8 bases. The CDR3 length is 15 residues. Germline lookup yields CDR1 MNHEY and CDR2 SVGAGI. Germline trimming cut 0 bases from V and 6 bases from J; bases unmatched to any gene: 6.

This CDR3 is CASISSRNNEQFF. For the CDR3, the DNA is TGTGCCAGCATCTCCTCCAGGAACAATGAGCAGTTCTTC. V gene TRBV28 combines with J gene TRBJ2-1, with no clear D. CDR3 length: 13 residues. Looked up from germline, CDR1 is MDHEN and CDR2 is SYDVKM. Trimming left V 7 bases short and J 5 bases short, with 12 bases between.

V and J are TRBV5-6 and TRBJ2-1, with 12 positions matching TRBD2. CDR1 SGHDT and CDR2 YYEEEE come from the germline V gene. V dropped 4 bases and J dropped 14; count of bases not matched to a gene: 7. The CDR3 runs to 13 residues. The CDR3 bases are TGTGCCAGCAGCGATCGACTAGCGGGAGCCGAGTTCTTC. Residues: CASSDRLAGAEFF.

The gene calls are TRBV6-5 and TRBJ2-6, with unresolved D. V lost 2 bases and J 0 bases, leaving 5 bases between the germline ends. The CDR3 has 15 amino acids. Germline CDR1 and CDR2: MNHEY and SVGAGI. CDR3 sequence reads: CASSYRRSGANVLTF. The CDR3 bases are TGTGCCAGCAGTTACCGTCGCTCTGGGGCCAACGTCCTGACTTTC.

This rearrangement joins TRBV30 to TRBJ2-7; D is perhaps TRBD1 (6 bases). Trimming left V 5 bases short and J 4 bases short, with 12 bases between. This CDR3 has 12 amino acids. Looked up from germline, CDR1 is GTSNPN and CDR2 is SVGIG (reference sequence). CDR3 sequence (DNA): TGTGCCTGGGCTAAAACAGGGTACGAGCAGTACTTC. It specifies CAWAKTGYEQYF. Looking up the rest from reference TRBV30 and TRBJ2-7 gives the full variable domain: SQTIHQWPATLVQPVGSPLSLECTVEGTSNPNLYWYRQAAGRGLQLLFYSVGIGQISSEVPQNLSASRPQDRQFILSSKKLLLSDSGFYLCAWAKTGYEQYFGPGTRLTVT.

V and J are TRBV7-2 and TRBJ2-1, with 11 nucleotides matching TRBD2. Germline CDR1 reads SGHTA; CDR2 reads FQGNSA. The CDR3 is 13 residues long. The CDR3 reads CATGLAGGHEQFF. The CDR3 DNA reads as TGTGCTACAGGGCTAGCGGGGGGACATGAGCAGTTCTTC.

The chain couples TRBV7-2 to TRBJ1-2, with a possible D match to TRBD1 (5 bases). This CDR3 region has 13 residues. With 9 bases removed from V and 3 bases from J, the gap between germline ends came to 14 bases. Germline CDR1 and CDR2: SGHTA and FQGNSA. The CDR3 sequence: CASRGGLDYGYTF. In nucleotides, the CDR3 is TGTGCCAGTAGGGGAGGGCTTGACTATGGCTACACCTTC.

The V call is TRBV5-1, the J call TRBJ1-2; D call uncertain. CDR1 and CDR2 from the germline V gene are SGHRS and YFSETQ. This CDR3 comprises 12 residues. V was shortened by 1 base and J by 8 bases, with 9 bases between the two germline ends. In DNA form, the CDR3 reads TGCGCCAGCAGCTTGACTGCTCGGGGCTACACCTTC. Protein: CASSLTARGYTF.

This clone has just one count. The CDR3 bases are TGTGCCAGCAGTACCCGGGACAGGGGGCTCTGGGAGCAGTTCTTC. Translating it yields CASSTRDRGLWEQFF. The chain links TRBV6-1 to TRBJ2-1, with TRBD1 matching over 12 bases. The J segment lost 10 bases and the V segment lost 5 bases, leaving 9 bases of the junction unmatched. Germline loops: CDR1 MNHNS, CDR2 SASEGT. The CDR3 length is 15 residues.

CDR3 sequence: CASSLTAQGNQPQHF. CDR3 nucleotide sequence: TGTGCCAGCAGCTTAACGGCACAGGGCAATCAGCCCCAGCATTTT. This chain connects TRBV11-2 to TRBJ1-5, with TRBD1 as a possible D gene (5 bases). Trimming took 2 bases from V and 2 from J, leaving 10 bases between them. CDR1 and CDR2 from the germline V gene are SGHAT and FQNNGV. CDR3 length: 15 amino acids.

This chain joins TRBV7-2 and TRBJ2-5, with 12 positions matching TRBD1. In germline, CDR1 is SGHTA, CDR2 FQGNSA. Trimming removed 1 base from V and 4 bases from J; junction bases left unmatched: 4. The CDR3 extends over 16 amino acids. CDR3 coding DNA: TGTGCCAGCAGCTTAGTATCGGGACAGGGGGCAGAGACCCAGTACTTC. Amino acids: CASSLVSGQGAETQYF.

The chain combines TRBV6-1 with TRBJ2-7; D unclear. Per the germline V gene, CDR1 is MNHNS and CDR2 is SASEGT. The CDR3 extends over 11 amino acids. The V end lost 4 bases, the J end lost 4 bases, and 5 bases lay between the germline ends. CDR3 bases: TGTGCCAGCAGTGGTCATTACGAGCAGTACTTC. Protein: CASSGHYEQYF.

The rearrangement links TRBV27 to TRBJ1-1; the D gene is possibly TRBD1 (6 bases). Deletions cut 0 bases from V and 1 base from J, with 6 bases between. CDR1 and CDR2 (germline): MNHEY, SMNVEV (reference sequence). This CDR3 comprises 14 residues. The CDR3 is CASSLSTGNTEAFF. CDR3 in DNA: TGTGCCAGCAGTTTATCGACAGGGAACACTGAAGCTTTCTTT.

This clone was seen a handful of times. CDR3 bases: TGTGCCATCAGTACCGGGACAGGGAACACTGAAGCTTTCTTT. Its protein product is CAISTGTGNTEAFF. The gene calls are TRBV10-3 and TRBJ1-1; the match to TRBD1 covers 8 bases. Germline CDR1 and CDR2: ENHRY and SYGVKD. Trimming cost V 5 bases and J 1 base; bases outside gene matches: 3. This CDR3 has 14 amino acids.

The V and J genes are TRBV29-1 and TRBJ1-2, with 8 positions matching TRBD1. The CDR3 totals 14 residues. Germline values: CDR1 SQVTM, CDR2 ANQGSEA. V shed 3 bases and J 4 bases; nucleotides not matched to a gene: 7. The CDR3 coding sequence is TGCAGCGTTGAGGGCAGGGGGCTCGGCTATGGCTACACCTTC. It is translated as CSVEGRGLGYGYTF.

The chain uses TRBV2 and TRBJ2-5; 9 bases align to TRBD2. Trimming cost V 1 base and J 4 bases; bases outside gene matches: 4. Germline CDR1 reads SNHLY; CDR2 reads FYNNEI. This CDR3 contains 15 residues. The CDR3 sequence is CASSEGLAGAETQYF. CDR3 nucleotide sequence: TGTGCCAGCAGTGAAGGGTTAGCGGGAGCAGAGACCCAGTACTTC.

The chain uses TRBV7-9 and TRBJ2-7, with 7 nucleotides matching TRBD2. Germline V gene data show CDR1 as SEHNR and CDR2 as FQNEAQ (reference sequence). J gave up 1 base and V 1 base, and 4 bases lay outside the gene matches. The CDR3 loop spans 15 amino acids. The CDR3 region is CASSLVSGGSYEQYF. The CDR3 DNA follows: TGTGCCAGCAGCTTAGTGTCGGGGGGTTCCTACGAGCAGTACTTC.

The chain joins TRBV29-1 to TRBJ2-7, with D uncertain. V gave up 2 bases and J gave up 2 bases, with 10 bases separating them. The CDR3 runs 13 residues. Germline V CDR1 and CDR2: SQVTM, ANQGSEA. This CDR3 is CSVERLGTYEQYF. DNA of the CDR3: TGCAGCGTTGAAAGGCTGGGCACCTACGAGCAGTACTTC.

The J gene is TRBJ1-2, the V gene TRBV4-1; D remains unclear. The germline V and J ends were trimmed by 2 bases and 4 bases, with 17 bases remaining between them. The germline CDR1 and CDR2 sequences are MGHRA and YSYEKL. The CDR3 is 16 amino acids. The CDR3 sequence: CASSQFPREGIYGYTF. The CDR3 DNA sequence: TGCGCCAGCAGCCAATTTCCTCGGGAAGGGATCTATGGCTACACCTTC.

With regard to this clone: The germline gene is not matched at one end of the junction; a read error may be the cause. The rearrangement links TRBV2 to TRBJ1-5; D not resolved. Germline assignment: CDR1 SNHLY and CDR2 FYNNEI. The CDR3 spans 12 residues. The DNA of the CDR3 is TGTGCCAGCAGGCGAGGTAGCCAGCCACAGCATTTT. Translating it yields CASRRGSQPQHF. The entire variable domain, with the rest obtained from reference TRBV2 and TRBJ1-5, is as follows: EPEVTQTPSHQVTQMGQEVILRCVPISNHLYFYWYRQILGQKVEFLVSFYNNEISEKSEIFDDQFSVERPDGSNFTLKIRSTKLEDSAMYFCASRRGSQPQHFGDGTRLSIL.

V gene TRBV30 combines with J gene TRBJ2-7; TRBD1 agrees at 11 bases. The trim removed 1 base at V and 7 bases at J, leaving 6 bases unmatched. The CDR3 sequence is 14 residues long. The germline CDR1 and CDR2 sequences are GTSNPN and SVGIG (reference sequence). CDR3: CAWSEGTGGREQYF. The CDR3 nucleotides are TGTGCCTGGAGTGAGGGGACAGGGGGGAGAGAGCAGTACTTC.